This TCR beta chain originates from a study of blood T cell repertoires in COVID-19. About the study: The United States, Italy and Spain provided the acute and convalescent COVID-19 samples. T cells, B-cell-depleted T cells, or PBMCs supplied cDNA or gDNA.

In assigning cohorts, the study relied on participant-reported clinical history. V was cut by 6 bases and J by 5 bases, with 20 bases left in between. The CDR3 extends over 15 amino acids. Per germline, CDR1 MNHEY and CDR2 SMNVEV (reference sequence). In the source study's methods: Estimation of nucleated cell counts relied on the amplification of reference gene primers. TCRdb's copy holds only in-frame clones and misses some; the assay was immunoSEQ multiplex PCR. That table is the source of V, J and clone size, and D and trimming were worked out from the DNA. The table lists some 410,000 clones, 85% to 90% of them singletons.

The rearrangement uses TRBV27 and TRBJ2-7; perhaps TRBD2 as D (7 bases). Sequencing was performed on PBMCs or T cells enriched from blood (not recorded which). This clonotype originated in a woman aged 25 to 39 with acute COVID-19. CDR3 DNA sequence: TGTGCCAGCAGCCCTAGGGGGGGTGGGTATAACGAGCAGTACTTC. Its translation is CASSPRGGGYNEQYF.